In this sample, the clone carrying this T cell receptor (beta chain) turned up many times. The antigen is unknown. The record originates from a study of metastatic and nonmetastatic thyroid tumors. Turning to the study itself: It was across blood and tumor or nodule tissue from malignant and benign thyroid patients that repertoires were compared.

The entire patient cohort was treatment-naive prior to thyroid surgery. Whole-study findings and limits: The study reportedly found significantly higher TCR beta diversity in malignant thyroid tumors than benign nodules, in blood and tumor.

The CDR3 loop spans 17 amino acids. Trimming at V came to 3 bases and at J to 0 bases, leaving 5 bases not matched to a gene. Germline V gene sequence: CDR1 LNHNV, CDR2 YYDKDF (reference sequence). In the authors' methods: A distant-metastasis classifier for papillary thyroid cancer was built using CDR3 differences across clinicopathological groups. TCRdb used MiXCR to call clones anew from the PCR reads. TCRdb, rather than the study authors, made the V and J calls. The data show roughly 25,000 clones, about 12% seen once. The specimen sequenced was blood. The receptor's source is a female donor with papillary thyroid cancer or a benign thyroid nodule (not recorded which). Some clones in this sample may be carry-over from other donors' samples. The chain joins TRBV15 to TRBJ1-3, with 10 positions matching TRBD1. CDR3 protein: CATSRDRGEYSGNTIYF. The CDR3, as DNA: TGTGCCACCAGCAGGGACAGGGGGGAATACTCTGGAAACACCATATATTTT.